The subject of this entry is one TCR beta chain. The antigen remains unidentified. Every subset had its genomic DNA shared out evenly among several immunoSEQ plates. Amplification in unsorted PBMC replicate PCRs started from around 330 ng DNA, which equals approximately 28,000 T cell genomes. Measured with immunoSEQ multiplex PCR; TCRdb has only the in-frame clones, and not every one. The table lists approximately 470,000 clones, 70% to 80% of them singletons. Germline CDR1 MDHEN, CDR2 SYDVKM. Trimming removed 4 bases from V and 5 bases from J; junction bases left unmatched: 7. There are 16 residues in the CDR3. The record originates from a study of shared clonotypes between healthy human individuals. Points from the study as a whole: Sampling included only blood; tissue repertoires likely differ. Deeper or shallower sequencing was expected to change how clonotypes are shared among donors.

This clonotype originated in a middle-aged woman in good health. Some clones in this sample may be carry-over from other donors' samples. The J gene is TRBJ2-3, the V gene TRBV28; 12 bases are a match to TRBD2. The sample consisted of PBMCs. CDR3 coding DNA: TGTGCCAGCAGTTCCACTAGCGGGAGGTCCGAAGATACGCAGTATTTT. It yields the protein CASSSTSGRSEDTQYF.